One and the same sample provided the 11 T cell receptor beta chains below, sequenced in a study of cytomegalovirus exposure and HLA in healthy donors. The primer mix had 60 Vbeta and 13 Jbeta primers. TCRdb's table, derived via immunoSEQ multiplex PCR, lists solely in-frame clones and lacks some. The repertoire has around 190,000 clones, over 75% of them found once; the top ten carry about 2.7%. Sequenced input: PBMCs. The source is a woman between 25 and 40 years old in good health and CMV-seronegative.

This clone appeared a single time. The chain joins TRBV5-1 to TRBJ2-2, with 8 bases lining up with TRBD2. From germline, CDR1 is SGHRS and CDR2 YFSETQ. This CDR3 has 16 amino acids. The V segment lost 3 bases and the J segment 1 base; nucleotides outside the gene matches: 5. The CDR3 DNA follows: TGCGCCAGCAGCTCCAATAGCGGGGTGAACACCGGGGAGCTGTTTTTT. It encodes CASSSNSGVNTGELFF. The whole variable domain, remainder taken from reference TRBV5-1 and TRBJ2-2, is KAGVTQTPRYLIKTRGQQVTLSCSPISGHRSVSWYQQTPGQGLQFLFEYFSETQRNKGNFPGRFSGRQFSNSRSEMNVSTLELGDSALYLCASSSNSGVNTGELFFGEGSRLTVL.

V and J are TRBV28 and TRBJ2-7, with a tentative D call TRBD2 (6 bases). Trimming shortened V by 8 bases and J by 0 bases, and 11 bases separated the two germline ends. This CDR3 comprises 13 residues. The V gene's germline CDR1 is MDHEN and CDR2 SYDVKM. CDR3 in amino acids: CASVGRDSYEQYF. Here the CDR3 DNA reads TGTGCCAGCGTTGGGCGGGACTCCTACGAGCAGTACTTC.

V is TRBV5-4 and J is TRBJ1-1; 11 bases align to TRBD1. Germline CDR1 and CDR2: SGHNT and YYREEE (reference sequence). There are 16 residues in the CDR3. V shed 4 bases, J shed 4 bases, and the junction held 9 bases outside the gene matches. The CDR3 loop is CASSQDRGTGGTEAFF. CDR3 DNA sequence: TGTGCCAGCAGCCAAGATCGGGGGACAGGGGGCACTGAAGCTTTCTTT.

The chain carries TRBV18 and TRBJ1-3; no clear D gene. CDR3 length: 16 residues. CDR1 is KGHSH and CDR2 is LQKENI in the germline V gene. Trimming stripped 5 bases from V and 3 bases from J, with 17 bases between. CDR3 bases: TGTGCCAGCTCAGAAGAGACTAGGAATTTTGGAAACACCATATATTTT. It yields the protein CASSEETRNFGNTIYF.

The gene calls are TRBV7-3 and TRBJ1-2; TRBD1 agrees at 10 bases. This CDR3 is 13 amino acids long. Per germline, CDR1 SGHTA and CDR2 FQGTGA. The V and J ends lost 4 bases and 8 bases, in that order; junction bases with no gene match: 4. The CDR3 DNA follows: TGTGCCAGCAGCTCGGGACAGGGGCTGGGCTACACCTTC. This encodes CASSSGQGLGYTF.

This clone was counted a single time. The chain combines TRBV2 with TRBJ2-1; D call uncertain. Trimming removed 2 bases at V and 6 bases at J, with 8 bases between. The CDR3 loop spans 13 amino acids. CDR1 and CDR2 (germline): SNHLY, FYNNEI. The CDR3 DNA is TGTGCCAGCAGTGAATTGGCCTTCAATGAGCAGTTCTTC. Translated, it gives CASSELAFNEQFF.

This chain links TRBV29-1 with TRBJ2-2; D unclear. The CDR3 is 14 amino acids. Trimming removed 4 bases from V and 0 bases from J, with 9 bases in between. The germline V gene has CDR1 SQVTM and CDR2 ANQGSEA. This CDR3 is CSVVSGPNTGELFF. DNA for the CDR3: TGCAGCGTTGTCTCGGGTCCGAACACCGGGGAGCTGTTTTTT.

This rearrangement joins TRBV5-6 to TRBJ1-4; 11 nucleotides agree with TRBD1. CDR3 length: 18 residues. CDR1 SGHDT and CDR2 YYEEEE come from the germline V gene. Trimming took 0 bases from V and 5 from J; bases not matched to a gene: 9. CDR3 protein: CASSLEGDRGGLNEKLFF. CDR3 nucleotides: TGTGCCAGCAGCTTGGAAGGGGACAGGGGGGGCTTAAATGAAAAACTGTTTTTT.

This rearrangement joins TRBV6-6 to TRBJ1-5; TRBD1 matches at 8 bases. In germline, CDR1 is MNHNY, CDR2 SVGAGI (reference sequence). The CDR3 length is 14 residues. V dropped 7 bases and J dropped 4; count of bases not matched to a gene: 6. The CDR3 region is CASIPDRVNQPQHF. In DNA form, the CDR3 reads TGTGCCAGCATCCCGGACAGGGTTAATCAGCCCCAGCATTTT.

The table lists this clone with a count of one. The gene calls are TRBV5-1 and TRBJ2-3, with D possibly being TRBD2 (5 bases). This CDR3 region has 15 residues. With 2 bases removed from V and 0 bases from J, the gap between germline ends came to 10 bases. The germline V gene has CDR1 SGHRS and CDR2 YFSETQ. CDR3 DNA sequence: TGCGCCAGCAGCTTCGGGAACCCGAGCACAGATACGCAGTATTTT. Amino acids: CASSFGNPSTDTQYF.

This chain links TRBV27 with TRBJ2-2, with a possible D match to TRBD1 (5 bases). The CDR3 has 15 amino acids. The germline V gene has CDR1 MNHEY and CDR2 SMNVEV (reference sequence). V gave up 5 bases and J gave up 8 bases, with 18 bases separating them. Here the CDR3 reads CASSPPSSGIGELFF. CDR3 in DNA: TGTGCCAGCAGTCCCCCCAGTTCAGGGATTGGGGAGCTGTTTTTT.